This T cell receptor (beta chain) was captured in a study of blood T cell repertoires in COVID-19. The protocol was immunoSEQ multiplex PCR, while the TCRdb copy is restricted to in-frame clones and leaves out a portion. In the table there are 250,000 to 300,000 clones, over 75% of which are singletons. In germline, CDR1 is SQVTM, CDR2 ANQGSEA. CDR3 length equals 14 residues. V was clipped by 6 bases and J by 5 bases, with 19 bases between them. Cohorts were based on clinical histories the participants reported. This receptor was obtained from a woman in her 50s who had recovered from COVID-19. The sequenced sample consisted of PBMCs or T cells enriched from blood (not recorded which). The V and J genes are TRBV29-1 and TRBJ2-5; D remains ambiguous. The CDR3 DNA is TGCAGCGTCCCACCAACCTTTACCGAGGAGACCCAGTACTTC. Translating it yields CSVPPTFTEETQYF.